Sequencing of this T cell receptor beta chain was carried out in a study of identical twins' blood T cells. Study results and limitations: Shared CDR3 clonotype counts between two donors mainly tracked the product of their cloneset sizes, twins included.

This clonotype was counted many times. Its specificity is not known. Sample barcodes were added at both library ends during cDNA synthesis. A single record per CDR3 protein comes from TCRdb applying MiXCR to the 5' RACE reads. This sample has 350,000 to 400,000 distinct CDR3 sequences, with over 25% found just once. Germline V gives CDR1 MRHNA, CDR2 SNTAGT. CDR3 size: 13 residues. The V and J ends lost 2 bases and 4 bases respectively, with 5 bases between them. Sample: PBMCs. The chain couples TRBV6-4 to TRBJ2-2, with D possibly TRBD2 on 5 matching bases. The TCR comes from a woman aged 18-49 years in good health. CDR3 region: CASSDTSTGELFF. CDR3 nucleotide sequence: TGTGCCAGCAGTGACACTAGCACCGGGGAGCTGTTTTTT.